This T cell receptor (beta chain) was recovered during a study of blood T cell repertoires in COVID-19. At the level of the study: From T cells, B-cell-depleted T cells, or PBMCs came the material, which was cDNA or gDNA.

Sequencing was performed with immunoSEQ multiplex PCR; in TCRdb, only in-frame clones are kept and a portion is missing. The repertoire holds about 460,000 clones, with about 85% as singletons. V lost 1 base and J lost 7; bases outside the gene matches: 6. CDR1 is MGHRA and CDR2 is YSYEKL in the germline V gene. The CDR3 is made up of 16 amino acids. Individuals drawn from 20 to 25 US areas were about 18 to 95 years old. Clinical histories supplied by participants themselves formed the basis of cohort assignment. The study counted Cohort 3 donors as recovered given two negative PCRs, clearance, or symptom resolution.

This rearrangement joins TRBV4-1 to TRBJ2-1; 11 bases are shared with TRBD1. This TCR derives from a woman aged 55-69 years who had recovered from COVID-19. Sequencing was done on a sample of PBMCs or T cells enriched from blood (not recorded which). The CDR3 is CASSQGLDRGRNEQFF. The CDR3 DNA sequence: TGCGCCAGCAGCCAAGGTTTGGACAGGGGGCGAAATGAGCAGTTCTTC.